The 17 T cell receptor beta chains below were found in one sample sequenced in a study of vaccination and CD4 T cells after COVID-19. The antigens of these receptors remain unknown. Described treatment: roughly 11-day PBMC culture with coronavirus spike peptide pools or control peptides (ViraFEST assay). The study sequenced cultured CD4+ T cell DNA using the Oncomine TCR Beta short-read assay. TCRdb reprocessed the PCR reads via MiXCR and lists one record per CDR3 protein. The repertoire holds tens of thousands of distinct CDR3 sequences, 60% to 75% seen once, with around 7.9% in the top ten. The material sequenced was CD4+ T cells from blood, cultured in vitro. The source is a human donor who had recovered from COVID-19.

This chain links TRBV28 with TRBJ2-3; 10 nucleotides line up with TRBD2. The V gene's germline CDR1 is MDHEN and CDR2 SYDVKM. V was pared by 5 bases and J by 3 bases, with 5 bases of the junction left unmatched. The CDR3 runs 15 residues. Here the CDR3 reads CASSPKREGTDTQYF. For the CDR3, the DNA is TGTGCCAGCAGTCCCAAGCGGGAGGGGACAGATACGCAGTATTTT.

The rearrangement uses TRBV14 and TRBJ1-6; no definite D call. The V end was cut by 0 bases, the J end by 8 bases, with 8 bases between. CDR1 is SGHDN and CDR2 is FVKESK in the germline V gene. This CDR3 contains 14 residues. The CDR3 here is CASSQEGRYSPLHF. The CDR3 nucleotides are TGTGCCAGCAGCCAAGAGGGCAGATATTCACCCCTCCACTTT.

V and J are TRBV19 and TRBJ1-5; D call uncertain. Trimming left V 7 bases short and J 2 bases short, with 15 bases between. The CDR3 loop spans 15 amino acids. From germline, CDR1 is LNHDA and CDR2 SQIVND (reference sequence). In nucleotides, the CDR3 is TGTGCCAGTATCGGTCCCTACCCGGGCAATCAGCCCCAGCATTTT. It is translated as CASIGPYPGNQPQHF.

The V and J genes are TRBV7-2 and TRBJ2-2; 7 nucleotides agree with TRBD2. The ends lost 3 bases at V and 4 bases at J; junction bases unmatched: 5. CDR1 SGHTA and CDR2 FQGNSA come from the germline V gene. This CDR3 comprises 15 residues. The CDR3, as DNA: TGTGCCAGCAGCTTCGGCGGGAGTGGCACCGGGGAGCTGTTTTTT. This gives the protein CASSFGGSGTGELFF.

This chain joins TRBV7-9 and TRBJ2-3; D gene uncertain. The CDR3 loop spans 15 amino acids. From germline, CDR1 is SEHNR and CDR2 FQNEAQ (reference sequence). V lost 5 bases and J lost 4, with 16 bases in between. The DNA for the CDR3 is TGTGCCAGCAGCCAGGATGACCCTTTCGCAGATACGCAGTATTTT. Encoded protein: CASSQDDPFADTQYF.

The rearrangement joins TRBV28 to TRBJ1-5, with a weak D call TRBD1 (5 bases). Germline V gene lookup returns CDR1 MDHEN and CDR2 SYDVKM. V was pared by 5 bases and J by 4 bases, with 9 bases between. CDR3 length equals 13 residues. This CDR3 is CASSGHRNQPQHF. CDR3 in DNA: TGTGCCAGCAGTGGCCACAGGAATCAGCCCCAGCATTTT.

In this sample, this clonotype turned up once. This CDR3 reads CASSPEDREYGGYTF. Written as DNA, the CDR3 is TGTGCCAGCAGCCCCGAAGACAGGGAGTACGGCGGCTACACCTTC. The chain couples TRBV9 to TRBJ1-2; 7 positions agree with TRBD1. The V gene's germline CDR1 is SGDLS and CDR2 YYNGEE. Trimming removed 4 bases from V and 8 bases from J; junction bases left unmatched: 14. CDR3 length: 15 residues.

This clonotype was found once. This sequence joins TRBV7-8 and TRBJ1-5, with D tentatively TRBD1 (5 bases). V gave up 1 base and J gave up 7 bases, with 11 bases separating them. In germline, CDR1 is SGHVS, CDR2 FQNEAQ. The CDR3 extends over 14 amino acids. For the CDR3, the DNA is TGTGCCAGCAGCTTAGAGGGGACGTGGCAGCCCCAGCATTTT. Residues: CASSLEGTWQPQHF. The variable domain in full, completed from reference TRBV7-8 and TRBJ1-5, reads GAGVSQSPRYKVAKRGQDVALRCDPISGHVSLFWYQQALGQGPEFLTYFQNEAQLDKSGLPSDRFFAERPEGSVSTLKIQRTQQEDSAVYLCASSLEGTWQPQHFGDGTRLSIL.

The J gene is TRBJ2-2, the V gene TRBV20-1, with D tentatively TRBD2 (5 bases). Deletions cut 1 base from V and 4 bases from J, with 13 bases between. The CDR3 is 15 amino acids. Germline CDR1 is DFQATT and CDR2 is SNEGSKA (reference sequence). The CDR3: CSARGEGRVTGELFF. CDR3 bases: TGCAGTGCTAGAGGTGAAGGGCGGGTCACCGGGGAGCTGTTTTTT.

The rearrangement uses TRBV28 and TRBJ1-6; D perhaps matches TRBD1 (6 bases). From germline, CDR1 is MDHEN and CDR2 SYDVKM. V shed 7 bases and J shed 0 bases, with 10 bases lying between them. The CDR3 is made up of 15 amino acids. The CDR3 DNA reads as TGTGCCAGCAAGGGGGGCGGCTCCTATAATTCACCCCTCCACTTT. Encoded protein: CASKGGGSYNSPLHF.

Only one count was recorded for this clonotype. The chain uses TRBV7-4 and TRBJ1-5; the match to TRBD1 covers 10 bases. This CDR3 has 15 residues. J was trimmed by 3 bases and V by 5 bases; bases with no gene match: 4. Germline V gene sequence: CDR1 SGHVT, CDR2 SQSDAQ. CDR3 loop: CASSVGTGDNQPQHF. The CDR3 DNA is TGTGCCAGCAGCGTAGGGACAGGGGACAATCAGCCCCAGCATTTT.

V gene TRBV15 combines with J gene TRBJ2-7; possible D gene TRBD1, 6 bases. V was pared by 3 bases and J by 3 bases, with 15 bases between. Germline lookup yields CDR1 LNHNV and CDR2 YYDKDF (reference sequence). CDR3 length: 15 residues. The CDR3 DNA reads as TGTGCCACCAGCAGCGACGCCGGGACAAACTACGAGCAGTACTTC. It specifies CATSSDAGTNYEQYF.

V is TRBV20-1 and J is TRBJ1-1; D is unclear. V dropped 1 base and J dropped 5 bases, with 17 bases sitting between them. Per the germline V gene, CDR1 is DFQATT and CDR2 is SNEGSKA (reference sequence). The CDR3 is 15 amino acids. In nucleotides, the CDR3 is TGCAGTGCTAGAGTAGGCAACACCGGATGGACTGAAGCTTTCTTT. Protein sequence: CSARVGNTGWTEAFF.

V and J are TRBV30 and TRBJ1-6; D gene uncertain. The CDR3 has 15 residues. Germline V CDR1 and CDR2: GTSNPN, SVGIG (reference sequence). V was cut by 8 bases and J by 6 bases, with 20 bases left in between. The chain's CDR3 is CAGEVGGSGNSPLHF. The CDR3 nucleotides are TGTGCCGGGGAGGTGGGAGGTTCGGGTAATTCACCCCTCCACTTT.

The chain is built from TRBV30 and TRBJ2-3; D might be TRBD1 or TRBD2, each matching 6 bases. The V gene's germline CDR1 is GTSNPN and CDR2 SVGIG (reference sequence). Trimming cost V 4 bases and J 3 bases, with 14 bases left between them. This CDR3 comprises 14 residues. DNA for the CDR3: TGTGCCTGGAAGTGGGGGGCAGCTACAGATACGCAGTATTTT. It codes for CAWKWGAATDTQYF.

CDR3 in DNA: TGTGCCAGCAGCTTTAAAGCCTCAGGGTTTACTGGAAACACCATATATTTT. This sequence encodes CASSFKASGFTGNTIYF. This sequence joins TRBV5-6 and TRBJ1-3, with a weak D call TRBD1 (5 bases). There are 17 residues in the CDR3. V dropped 2 bases and J dropped 2 bases, with 17 bases sitting between them. Germline CDR1 and CDR2: SGHDT and YYEEEE. Supplemented by reference TRBV5-6 and TRBJ1-3, the full variable domain reads DAGVTQSPTHLIKTRGQQVTLRCSPKSGHDTVSWYQQALGQGPQFIFQYYEEEERQRGNFPDRFSGHQFPNYSSELNVNALLLGDSALYLCASSFKASGFTGNTIYFGEGSWLTVV.

This chain uses TRBV20-1 with TRBJ1-1; D is unresolved. The germline V and J ends were trimmed by 2 bases and 4 bases, with 8 bases remaining between them. Germline V gene data show CDR1 as DFQATT and CDR2 as SNEGSKA (reference sequence). The CDR3 has 12 amino acids. The CDR3 bases are TGCAGTGCTAGAACAACTGGCACTGAAGCTTTCTTT. This encodes CSARTTGTEAFF.